This TCR beta chain was found in a study of T cell repertoires in cytomegalovirus infection. On the study more broadly: Both a matching HLA type and CMV infection were indicated by public TCR beta signatures.

V gave up 4 bases and J gave up 0 bases, with 10 bases separating them. The germline V gene has CDR1 KGHSH and CDR2 LQKENI. The CDR3 consists of 14 residues. MiXCR, applied by TCRdb to the reads, yields one record per CDR3 protein. The sample has about 130,000 distinct CDR3 sequences, roughly a quarter seen once. General study findings and limits: Ex vivo responses were dominated by HLA-C-restricted CMV-specific TCR beta clonotypes.

This clonotype occurred a few times. Its antigen is not identified. What was sequenced was PBMCs, sequenced either directly or after in vitro stimulation (not recorded which). The chain recombines TRBV18 with TRBJ2-7; D is ambiguous. This TCR derives from a human donor in good health (CMV status not recorded). Some clones in this sample may be carry-over from other donors' samples. In DNA, the CDR3 is TGTGCCAGCTCACTACTCGACGGCTCCTACGAGCAGTACTTC. It codes for CASSLLDGSYEQYF.